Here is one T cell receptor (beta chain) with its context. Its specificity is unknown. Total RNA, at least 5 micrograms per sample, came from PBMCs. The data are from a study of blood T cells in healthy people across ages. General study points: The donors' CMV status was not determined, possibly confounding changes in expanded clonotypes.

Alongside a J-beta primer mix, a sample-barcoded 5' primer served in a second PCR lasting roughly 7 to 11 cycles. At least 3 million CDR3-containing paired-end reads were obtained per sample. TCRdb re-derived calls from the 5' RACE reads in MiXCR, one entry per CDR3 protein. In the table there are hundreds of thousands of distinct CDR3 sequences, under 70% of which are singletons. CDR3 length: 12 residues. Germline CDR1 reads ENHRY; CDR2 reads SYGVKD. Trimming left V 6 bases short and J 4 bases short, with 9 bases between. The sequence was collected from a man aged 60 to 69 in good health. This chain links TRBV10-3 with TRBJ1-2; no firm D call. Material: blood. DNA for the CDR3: TGTGCCATCAGCCAGGCCTCCTATGGCTACACCTTC. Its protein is CAISQASYGYTF.